This TCR beta chain stems from a study of metastatic and nonmetastatic thyroid tumors. Whole-study context: Repertoires were compared across blood and tumor or nodule tissue from malignant and benign thyroid patients.

Points from the study as a whole: Within blood and tumor, benign nodules reportedly had significantly lower TCR beta diversity than malignant thyroid tumors did.

The length of the CDR3 is 12 residues. Trimming removed 0 bases at V and 8 bases at J, with 8 bases between. Germline CDR1 is SGDLS and CDR2 is YYNGEE. Original processing notes: The distant-metastasis classifier for papillary thyroid cancer was built from CDR3 differences across clinicopathological groups. TCRdb reassembled clones from the PCR reads with MiXCR. It is TCRdb's table, rather than the study itself, that gives the V and J calls and clone size. The table has roughly 10,000 clones, about 30% seen once. A word on this clone: Its antigen is currently unknown.

Each patient came to thyroid surgery without any prior treatment (of any kind). The chain has TRBV9 and TRBJ1-2; no firm D call. Sequenced: tumor tissue. This TCR was recovered from a female donor with papillary thyroid cancer or a benign thyroid nodule (not recorded which). Some clones in this sample may be carry-over from other donors' samples. The CDR3 DNA follows: TGTGCCAGCAGCGTAGGGTTCCTGGGCTACACCTTC. Protein: CASSVGFLGYTF.